A selection of T cell receptor beta chains follows, all from one sample in a study of post-analysis software for immune sequencing data. TCRdb analysed the PCR reads with MiXCR anew, one entry per CDR3 protein. The sample has around 710,000 distinct CDR3 sequences; just over 45% are singletons. What was sequenced was blood. The receptors shown here come from a girl aged 10 to 17 with multiple sclerosis. Both conserved end residues are part of each CDR3. Fields, in order: J gene, D gene, V gene, clone size, CDR3 protein, CDR3 DNA. D genes are given only for firm matches. The size of a clone is reported for some rows only, either as once, few or many, or as a class for expanded clones.

J: TRBJ2-6; D: NA; V: TRBV20-1; size: NA; CDR3: CSAGAGWSGANVLTF; DNA: TGCAGTGCTGGGGCCGGTTGGTCTGGGGCCAACGTCCTGACTTTC
J: TRBJ2-5; D: NA; V: TRBV5-1; size: few; CDR3: CASSLAVTSRETQYF; DNA: TGCGCCAGCAGCTTGGCGGTTACGAGCAGGGAGACCCAGTACTTC
J: TRBJ2-3; D: TRBD2; V: TRBV7-2; size: few; CDR3: CASSYTSGDTQYF; DNA: TGTGCCAGCAGCTACACTAGCGGAGATACGCAGTATTTT
J: TRBJ2-5; D: TRBD2; V: TRBV29-1; size: few; CDR3: CSVTVSGRKETQYF; DNA: TGCAGCGTAACCGTTAGCGGGAGAAAAGAGACCCAGTACTTC
J: TRBJ2-5; D: NA; V: TRBV12-5; size: few; CDR3: CASGLTETQYF; DNA: TGTGCTAGTGGTTTGACGGAGACCCAGTACTTC
J: TRBJ1-4; D: NA; V: TRBV15; size: NA; CDR3: CATSRGRPGGNEKLFF; DNA: TGTGCCACCAGCAGGGGCAGACCCGGTGGGAATGAAAAACTGTTTTTT
J: TRBJ2-3; D: TRBD1; V: TRBV6-5; size: few; CDR3: CASSSGQGAGTDTQYF; DNA: TGTGCCAGCAGTTCGGGACAGGGGGCGGGCACAGATACGCAGTATTTT
J: TRBJ2-5; D: TRBD2; V: TRBV12-3/TRBV12-4; size: NA; CDR3: CASIDSGSYQETQYF; DNA: TGTGCCAGCATTGATAGCGGGAGTTATCAAGAGACCCAGTACTTC
J: TRBJ2-7; D: NA; V: TRBV12-3/TRBV12-4; size: NA; CDR3: CASSLLGWQHNEQYF; DNA: TGTGCCAGCAGTTTATTAGGGTGGCAACACAATGAGCAGTACTTC
J: TRBJ2-5; D: TRBD2; V: TRBV12-3/TRBV12-4; size: few; CDR3: CASSRTSGESQETQYF; DNA: TGTGCCAGCAGCCGGACTAGCGGGGAATCCCAAGAGACCCAGTACTTC
J: TRBJ2-7; D: NA; V: TRBV27; size: NA; CDR3: CASSFWAGETYEQYF; DNA: TGTGCCAGCAGTTTTTGGGCCGGGGAAACCTACGAGCAGTACTTC
J: TRBJ2-2; D: TRBD2; V: TRBV7-2; size: NA; CDR3: CASSLDQLAGVSNTGELFF; DNA: TGTGCCAGCAGCTTAGATCAACTAGCGGGGGTTTCGAACACCGGGGAGCTGTTTTTT
J: TRBJ1-2; D: TRBD1; V: TRBV20-1; size: NA; CDR3: CSARDEYRGGGYTF; DNA: TGCAGTGCTAGAGACGAGTACAGGGGAGGAGGCTACACCTTC
J: TRBJ2-7; D: TRBD2; V: TRBV15; size: few; CDR3: CATSRGTSAPYEQYF; DNA: TGTGCCACCAGCAGAGGTACTAGCGCTCCCTACGAGCAGTACTTC
J: TRBJ2-1; D: NA; V: TRBV27; size: NA; CDR3: CASSLSTGTNEQFF; DNA: TGTGCCAGCAGTTTATCCACAGGGACCAATGAGCAGTTCTTC
J: TRBJ2-7; D: NA; V: TRBV5-1; size: NA; CDR3: CASSLEQEQYF; DNA: TGCGCCAGCAGCTTAGAGCAGGAGCAGTACTTC
J: TRBJ2-3; D: NA; V: TRBV29-1; size: NA; CDR3: CSVEIQWGDTQYF; DNA: TGCAGCGTTGAAATCCAATGGGGTGATACGCAGTATTTT
J: TRBJ2-1; D: NA; V: TRBV11-2; size: few; CDR3: CASSLSTSAEYNEQFF; DNA: TGTGCCAGCAGCTTATCCACTAGTGCGGAATACAATGAGCAGTTCTTC
J: TRBJ1-6; D: TRBD1; V: TRBV9; size: many; CDR3: CASSDPGQADLHF; DNA: TGTGCCAGCAGCGACCCGGGACAGGCCGACCTCCACTTT
J: TRBJ2-1; D: NA; V: TRBV6-4; size: few; CDR3: CASSPGYSYNEQFF; DNA: TGTGCCAGCAGTCCCGGATACTCCTACAATGAGCAGTTCTTC
J: TRBJ1-1; D: TRBD1; V: TRBV28; size: few; CDR3: CASSLGTGASGAFF; DNA: TGTGCCAGCAGTTTGGGGACAGGGGCAAGCGGAGCTTTCTTT
J: TRBJ1-2; D: TRBD1; V: TRBV20-1; size: NA; CDR3: CSARLPGQGKVNYGYTF; DNA: TGCAGTGCTAGGTTGCCGGGACAGGGAAAAGTAAACTATGGCTACACCTTC
J: TRBJ1-1; D: NA; V: TRBV5-1; size: NA; CDR3: CASSEGLTPNTEAFF; DNA: TGCGCCAGCAGCGAAGGATTGACCCCGAACACTGAAGCTTTCTTT
J: TRBJ2-1; D: TRBD2; V: TRBV12-3/TRBV12-4; size: NA; CDR3: CASTRNQWAGAYNEQFF; DNA: TGTGCCAGCACTCGAAACCAGTGGGCGGGAGCGTACAATGAGCAGTTCTTC
J: TRBJ2-7; D: NA; V: TRBV29-1; size: few; CDR3: CSVRWQNSYEQYF; DNA: TGCAGCGTTAGGTGGCAAAACTCCTACGAGCAGTACTTC
J: TRBJ1-2; D: NA; V: TRBV6-6; size: NA; CDR3: CASSLGGTGRGYTF; DNA: TGTGCCAGCAGCCTCGGGGGGACCGGTCGGGGCTACACCTTC
J: TRBJ1-1; D: TRBD1; V: TRBV30; size: NA; CDR3: CAWIGTGGVNTEAFF; DNA: TGTGCCTGGATAGGGACAGGGGGTGTTAACACTGAAGCTTTCTTT
J: TRBJ2-7; D: NA; V: TRBV28; size: NA; CDR3: CATLWDDGYEQYF; DNA: TGTGCCACCCTCTGGGACGACGGCTACGAGCAGTACTTC
J: TRBJ2-7; D: TRBD2; V: TRBV20-1; size: NA; CDR3: CSARATSGPYEQYF; DNA: TGCAGTGCTAGAGCTACTAGCGGACCCTACGAGCAGTACTTC
J: TRBJ2-7; D: NA; V: TRBV7-6; size: few; CDR3: CASSLDGNGEQYF; DNA: TGTGCCAGCAGCTTAGACGGGAACGGCGAGCAGTACTTC
J: TRBJ2-5; D: TRBD1; V: TRBV12-3/TRBV12-4; size: NA; CDR3: CASSSPQGIGETQYF; DNA: TGTGCCAGCAGTTCGCCACAGGGGATAGGCGAGACCCAGTACTTC
J: TRBJ2-2; D: NA; V: TRBV30; size: NA; CDR3: CARGSGNTGELFF; DNA: TGTGCCCGAGGTTCGGGGAACACCGGGGAGCTGTTTTTT
J: TRBJ2-5; D: TRBD2; V: TRBV12-3/TRBV12-4; size: few; CDR3: CASSPWGLAGTQETQYF; DNA: TGTGCCAGCAGCCCTTGGGGACTAGCGGGGACCCAAGAGACCCAGTACTTC
J: TRBJ1-5; D: NA; V: TRBV24-1; size: NA; CDR3: CATSDSGPNQPQHF; DNA: TGTGCCACCAGTGATTCAGGGCCGAATCAGCCCCAGCATTTT
J: TRBJ2-1; D: NA; V: TRBV11-2; size: NA; CDR3: CAGSLEAGVNNEQFF; DNA: TGTGCCGGCAGCTTAGAGGCAGGGGTGAACAATGAGCAGTTCTTC
J: TRBJ2-3; D: TRBD1; V: TRBV28; size: NA; CDR3: CASSPQGLGDKEQYF; DNA: TGTGCCAGCAGTCCACAGGGGTTGGGGGATAAGGAGCAGTATTTT
J: TRBJ2-7; D: NA; V: TRBV7-2; size: many; CDR3: CASSFTGSYEQYF; DNA: TGTGCCAGCAGCTTTACAGGGTCCTACGAGCAGTACTTC
J: TRBJ2-7; D: TRBD1; V: TRBV3-1; size: once; CDR3: CASSRDQTGQGYEQYF; DNA: TGTGCCAGCAGCCGAGACCAGACAGGGCAGGGCTACGAGCAGTACTTC
J: TRBJ2-5; D: TRBD2; V: TRBV4-2; size: NA; CDR3: CASRTSGLAYQETQYF; DNA: TGTGCCAGCAGGACTAGCGGGCTGGCGTACCAAGAGACCCAGTACTTC